One and the same sample provided the 27 T cell receptor beta chains below, sequenced in a study of glioma-infiltrating T cells after dendritic cell vaccination. Assay: immunoSEQ multiplex PCR; the TCRdb copy retains only in-frame clones and omits some. In the table there are some 100,000 clones, about four fifths of which are singletons. The source material was blood, sampled before dendritic cell vaccination. The receptors were sampled from a human donor with glioblastoma.

The V gene is TRBV11-2, the J gene TRBJ2-5; unclear D gene. Germline V gene data show CDR1 as SGHAT and CDR2 as FQNNGV. Trimming took off 1 base at V and 5 bases at J, with 11 bases between the two ends. This CDR3 comprises 14 residues. CDR3 in amino acids: CASSLAYSWETQYF. The CDR3 DNA reads TGTGCCAGCAGCTTAGCTTATAGTTGGGAGACCCAGTACTTC.

The chain joins TRBV5-1 to TRBJ2-7, with TRBD2 identical over 12 bases. With 7 bases clipped from V and 4 bases from J, the junction kept 6 bases outside the gene matches. The CDR3 covers 14 residues. The germline V gene encodes CDR1 SGHRS and CDR2 YFSETQ. CDR3 loop: CASGRTSGTYEQYF. CDR3 coding DNA: TGCGCCAGCGGAAGGACTAGCGGGACTTACGAGCAGTACTTC.

There are a few counts of this clone. V and J are TRBV7-4 and TRBJ1-5; the D is unclear. The germline CDR1 and CDR2 sequences are SGHVT and SQSDAQ. CDR3 size: 20 residues. The V gene lost 1 base and the J gene lost 6 bases, with 28 bases spanning the gap. For the CDR3, the DNA is TGTGCCAGCAGCTTAGGTAAGCTAAAACCCCTTTCCTCCAAACCTCAGCCCCAGCATTTT. The encoded protein is CASSLGKLKPLSSKPQPQHF.

V is TRBV9 and J is TRBJ2-6; 7 bases match TRBD1. V lost 4 bases and J lost 4; bases outside the gene matches: 11. The germline V gene encodes CDR1 SGDLS and CDR2 YYNGEE. The CDR3 extends over 17 amino acids. This chain's CDR3 is CASSRETTGVGANVLTF. CDR3 nucleotide sequence: TGTGCCAGCAGCAGGGAGACTACAGGGGTCGGGGCCAACGTCCTGACTTTC.

This clone was observed once. The chain links TRBV5-1 to TRBJ2-7; perhaps TRBD2 as D (6 bases). Trimming took off 0 bases at V and 6 bases at J, with 16 bases between the two ends. Germline values: CDR1 SGHRS, CDR2 YFSETQ. There are 15 residues in the CDR3. The CDR3 region has the DNA TGCGCCAGCAGCTTGGCCGGGGGTTCACGGATCGAGCAGTACTTC. Protein product: CASSLAGGSRIEQYF.

The chain joins TRBV6-5 to TRBJ1-4; D may be TRBD1 (6 bases). With 0 bases removed from V and 8 bases from J, the gap between germline ends came to 13 bases. CDR1 and CDR2 (germline): MNHEY, SVGAGI. The CDR3 sequence is 15 residues long. CDR3 in amino acids: CASSYSRGSLEKLFF. The CDR3 DNA is TGTGCCAGCAGTTACTCCAGGGGAAGCTTGGAAAAACTGTTTTTT.

This chain links TRBV5-1 with TRBJ2-1, with 7 bases fitting TRBD2. Per the germline V gene, CDR1 is SGHRS and CDR2 is YFSETQ. J was trimmed by 9 bases and V by 0 bases; bases with no gene match: 9. The CDR3 extends over 15 amino acids. CDR3 residues: CASSLDNGLDSEQFF. DNA for the CDR3: TGCGCCAGCAGCTTGGATAACGGACTAGACAGTGAGCAGTTCTTC.

This chain joins TRBV5-1 and TRBJ1-1, with D hard to call. Germline CDR1 reads SGHRS; CDR2 reads YFSETQ. V lost 5 bases to trimming and J lost 3 bases, with 11 bases between them. There are 13 residues in the CDR3. The CDR3 DNA reads as TGCGCCAGCAGTTTCGACACGTACACTGAAGCTTTCTTT. Translation: CASSFDTYTEAFF.

The chain joins TRBV19 to TRBJ2-5; 7 nucleotides match TRBD1. The last part of the DNA fits TRBJ2-7 better; the J call may be wrong. The germline gives CDR1 LNHDA, CDR2 SQIVND (reference sequence). The CDR3 runs to 16 residues. The CDR3 bases are TGTGCCAGTAGTATAGCCCTACTGACAGGGAGCTACGAGCAGTACTTC. Protein sequence: CASSIALLTGSYEQYF.

The chain joins TRBV5-1 to TRBJ2-3; TRBD2 might be the D (6 bases). The CDR3 spans 18 residues. Germline assignment: CDR1 SGHRS and CDR2 YFSETQ. Trimming left V 1 base short and J 2 bases short, with 20 bases between. The CDR3 DNA is TGCGCCAGCAGCTTGTACGGCCCCTCAGGGCGGGACACAGATACGCAGTATTTT. It codes for CASSLYGPSGRDTDTQYF.

The V call is TRBV27, the J call TRBJ2-7; TRBD2 might be the D (5 bases). CDR3 size: 14 residues. V was trimmed by 6 bases and J by 1 base, leaving 13 bases between them. Germline V gives CDR1 MNHEY, CDR2 SMNVEV (reference sequence). CDR3 nucleotide sequence: TGTGCCAGCAGCCCAACCCGGGATTCCTACGAGCAGTACTTC. As protein: CASSPTRDSYEQYF.

This clone showed up just a few times. The rearrangement joins TRBV10-3 to TRBJ1-3, with a possible D match to TRBD1 (6 bases). Germline V gene sequence: CDR1 ENHRY, CDR2 SYGVKD. The CDR3 is 11 residues long. Trimming pared 11 bases from V and 9 bases from J, leaving 14 bases between. The CDR3 region is CAVRDKATIYF. The CDR3 region has the DNA TGTGCCGTCCGGGACAAGGCCACCATATATTTT.

The V and J genes are TRBV5-6 and TRBJ1-5, with D unresolved. The V and J ends lost 2 bases and 10 bases respectively, with 13 bases between them. CDR1 SGHDT and CDR2 YYEEEE come from the germline V gene. The CDR3 runs to 13 residues. The CDR3, as DNA: TGTGCCAGCAGCTTTTCTTCGGGGTCTCCCCAGCATTTT. Amino acids: CASSFSSGSPQHF. The variable domain in full, with the rest retrieved from reference TRBV5-6 and TRBJ1-5, is DAGVTQSPTHLIKTRGQQVTLRCSPKSGHDTVSWYQQALGQGPQFIFQYYEEEERQRGNFPDRFSGHQFPNYSSELNVNALLLGDSALYLCASSFSSGSPQHFGDGTRLSIL.

This chain joins TRBV27 and TRBJ2-1; TRBD2 might be the D (5 bases). Trimming cost V 0 bases and J 9 bases, with 12 bases left between them. The CDR3 sequence is 14 residues long. In germline, CDR1 is MNHEY, CDR2 SMNVEV (reference sequence). The CDR3 here is CASSLSGLTSEQFF. In nucleotides, the CDR3 is TGTGCCAGCAGTTTATCCGGACTTACCAGTGAGCAGTTCTTC.

The J gene is TRBJ2-7, the V gene TRBV7-9; 9 bases agree with TRBD2. Germline trimming cut 1 base from V and 2 bases from J; bases unmatched to any gene: 3. This CDR3 has 15 residues. CDR1 is SEHNR and CDR2 is FQNEAQ in the germline V gene (reference sequence). The CDR3 DNA follows: TGTGCCAGCAGCTTAGGACTAGCGGAAACCTACGAGCAGTACTTC. It translates to CASSLGLAETYEQYF.

The chain employs TRBV27 and TRBJ2-7; D is unresolved. This CDR3 region has 14 residues. Trimming cost V 0 bases and J 3 bases, with 9 bases left between them. Germline values: CDR1 MNHEY, CDR2 SMNVEV (reference sequence). For the CDR3, the DNA is TGTGCCAGCAGTTTATCGGGCATCTTCTACGAGCAGTACTTC. Translating gives CASSLSGIFYEQYF.

The chain recombines TRBV7-9 with TRBJ2-2; tentative D call: TRBD1 (5 bases). V was clipped by 0 bases and J by 1 base, with 9 bases between them. Germline V gives CDR1 SEHNR, CDR2 FQNEAQ (reference sequence). CDR3 length equals 16 residues. In nucleotides, the CDR3 is TGTGCCAGCAGCTTAGCGGCGCAGGGGAACACCGGGGAGCTGTTTTTT. Its protein product is CASSLAAQGNTGELFF.

This sequence joins TRBV19 and TRBJ1-4; possible D gene TRBD1, 6 bases. The germline V gene encodes CDR1 LNHDA and CDR2 SQIVND (reference sequence). Trimming pared 4 bases from V and 4 bases from J, leaving 10 bases between. The CDR3 covers 14 residues. The CDR3 DNA is TGTGCCAGTAGTAGGCAGGGGATTAATGAAAAACTGTTTTTT. Protein: CASSRQGINEKLFF.

This clone has just a few counts. This sequence joins TRBV5-1 and TRBJ2-3, with 12 bases fitting TRBD2. The CDR3 length is 16 residues. From germline, CDR1 is SGHRS and CDR2 YFSETQ. J lost 1 base, V lost 3 bases, and 3 bases had no gene match. The CDR3 spells CASSSLAGGGTDTQYF. The CDR3 nucleotides read TGCGCCAGCAGCTCCCTAGCGGGAGGGGGCACAGATACGCAGTATTTT.

The chain is built from TRBV9 and TRBJ1-2; possible D gene TRBD1, 5 bases. This CDR3 has 15 residues. The germline V gene encodes CDR1 SGDLS and CDR2 YYNGEE. V was cut by 1 base and J by 3 bases, with 13 bases left in between. Here the CDR3 reads CASSVSPTVDYGYTF. Written as DNA, the CDR3 is TGTGCCAGCAGCGTAAGCCCGACAGTCGACTATGGCTACACCTTC.

V and J are TRBV9 and TRBJ2-5; possible D gene TRBD2, 5 bases. The CDR3 has 16 residues. CDR1 and CDR2 (germline): SGDLS, YYNGEE. V dropped 4 bases and J dropped 4 bases, with 20 bases sitting between them. Written as DNA, the CDR3 is TGTGCCAGCAGCCCCGAGATAGGGCTAGCTGTAGAGACCCAGTACTTC. Translation gives CASSPEIGLAVETQYF.

This clone came up once. The chain uses TRBV2 and TRBJ2-5; tentatively, D is TRBD2 (6 bases). The CDR3 spans 13 residues. CDR1 and CDR2 (germline): SNHLY, FYNNEI. With 7 bases removed from V and 1 base from J, the gap between germline ends came to 10 bases. CDR3 region: CASNRLVQETQYF. The CDR3 nucleotides read TGTGCCAGCAACCGACTAGTCCAAGAGACCCAGTACTTC.

The chain uses TRBV5-1 and TRBJ1-1; no clear D gene. V dropped 0 bases and J dropped 5 bases, with 14 bases sitting between them. CDR1 and CDR2 (germline): SGHRS, YFSETQ. This CDR3 is built from 15 residues. CDR3 in DNA: TGCGCCAGCAGCTTGGCCGGAAGGCAGCGAACTGAAGCTTTCTTT. Its protein is CASSLAGRQRTEAFF.

V and J are TRBV5-1 and TRBJ1-3; no definite D call. This CDR3 is built from 14 residues. The germline V gene has CDR1 SGHRS and CDR2 YFSETQ. Trimming left V 0 bases short and J 0 bases short, with 4 bases between. CDR3 protein: CASSLGASGNTIYF. The CDR3 region has the DNA TGCGCCAGCAGCTTGGGAGCCTCTGGAAACACCATATATTTT.

This clone was seen only once. This chain connects TRBV10-2 to TRBJ1-2, with D possibly TRBD1 on 5 matching bases. The length of the CDR3 is 15 residues. The germline CDR1 and CDR2 sequences are WSHSY and SAAADI. V shed 7 bases and J shed 4 bases, with 19 bases lying between them. The CDR3 DNA reads TGCGCCAGCACCTCAGGTGGGGGGTCGGGCTATGGCTACACCTTC. Protein: CASTSGGGSGYGYTF.

A few counts support this clone. The chain recombines TRBV19 with TRBJ2-1; 8 nucleotides line up with TRBD2. The length of the CDR3 is 13 residues. From germline, CDR1 is LNHDA and CDR2 SQIVND (reference sequence). Trimming at V came to 11 bases and at J to 5 bases, leaving 8 bases not matched to a gene. CDR3 residues: CAVAGHKDNEQFF. In DNA, the CDR3 is TGTGCCGTAGCGGGACATAAAGACAATGAGCAGTTCTTC. The full variable domain, in which reference TRBV19 and TRBJ2-1 provide the parts outside the CDR3, is DGGITQSPKYLFRKEGQNVTLSCEQNLNHDAMYWYRQDPGQGLRLIYYSQIVNDFQKGDIAEGYSVSREKKESFPLTVTSAQKNPTAFYLCAVAGHKDNEQFFGPGTRLTVL.

Comment on this clone: Other DNA variants within this sample encode the same CDR3. The chain has TRBV5-1 and TRBJ2-7; TRBD1 might be the D (5 bases). V was clipped by 0 bases and J by 2 bases, with 9 bases between them. Germline-derived CDR1 and CDR2 are SGHRS and YFSETQ. The CDR3 consists of 14 residues. The CDR3 reads CASSLGTGPYEQYF. Written as DNA, the CDR3 is TGCGCCAGCAGCTTGGGTACAGGACCCTACGAGCAGTACTTC.